The T cell receptor (beta chain) described here comes from a study of cytomegalovirus exposure and HLA in healthy donors. The study ran its PCR with 60 Vbeta and 13 Jbeta primers. The data were produced by immunoSEQ multiplex PCR, yet TCRdb's version contains in-frame clones alone and is incomplete. The data contain approximately 99,000 clones, around 80% of them singletons. This clone was detected a few times. The CDR3 runs 14 residues. Germline V gives CDR1 LNHNV, CDR2 YYDKDF (reference sequence). V trimming: 1 base; J trimming: 14 bases; junction bases outside the gene matches: 4. The gene calls are TRBV15 and TRBJ1-6; 11 positions agree with TRBD1. This receptor was obtained from a man between 40 and 49 years old in good health and CMV-seropositive. Material for sequencing was PBMCs. The CDR3 DNA reads TGTGCCACCAGCAGAGCGGGACAGGGGGTCACCCTCCACTTT. Translating gives CATSRAGQGVTLHF.